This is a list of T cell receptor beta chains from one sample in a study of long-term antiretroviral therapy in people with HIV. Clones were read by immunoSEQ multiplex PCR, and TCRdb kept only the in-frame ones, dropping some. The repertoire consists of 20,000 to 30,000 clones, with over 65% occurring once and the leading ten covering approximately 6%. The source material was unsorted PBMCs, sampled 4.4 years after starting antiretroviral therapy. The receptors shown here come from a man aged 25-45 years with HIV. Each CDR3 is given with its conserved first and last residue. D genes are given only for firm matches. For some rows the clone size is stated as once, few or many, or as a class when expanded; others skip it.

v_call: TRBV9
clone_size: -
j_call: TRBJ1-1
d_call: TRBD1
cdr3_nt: TGTGCCAGCAGCGGGGAGGGGACAGGGGAGTGGATTGGGGTTCCTGAAGCTTTCTTT
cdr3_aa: CASSGEGTGEWIGVPEAFF

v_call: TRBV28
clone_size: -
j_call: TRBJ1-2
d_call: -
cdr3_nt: TGTGCCAGCAGTGATCACGCGTCCTATGGCTACACCTTC
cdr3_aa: CASSDHASYGYTF

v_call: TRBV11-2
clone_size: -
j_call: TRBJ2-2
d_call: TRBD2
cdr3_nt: TGTGCCAGCAGCTTAGTGGCAGGGACTAGCACCGGGGAGCTGTTTTTT
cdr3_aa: CASSLVAGTSTGELFF

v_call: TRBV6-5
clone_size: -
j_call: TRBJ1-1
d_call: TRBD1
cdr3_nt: TGTGCCAGCCACCAGGACAGGGGGCCGAACACTGAAGCTTTCTTT
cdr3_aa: CASHQDRGPNTEAFF

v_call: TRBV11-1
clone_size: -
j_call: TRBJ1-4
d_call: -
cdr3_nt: TGTGCCAGCAGCTCCCTCGCCGGAGGGAGTGAAAAACTGTTTTTT
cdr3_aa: CASSSLAGGSEKLFF

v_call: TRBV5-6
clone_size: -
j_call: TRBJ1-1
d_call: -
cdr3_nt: TGTGCCAGCAGCTTTGGAACAGGACTGGAAGAAGCTTTCTTT
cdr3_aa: CASSFGTGLEEAFF

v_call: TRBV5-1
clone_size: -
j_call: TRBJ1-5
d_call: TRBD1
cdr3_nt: TGCGCCAGCAGCTTGGAAGGGACAGCCCCGGAGCCCCAGCATTTT
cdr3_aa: CASSLEGTAPEPQHF

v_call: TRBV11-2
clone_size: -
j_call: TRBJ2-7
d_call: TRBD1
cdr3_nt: TGTGCCAGCAGCTTACTACAGGGGTTCCTCGAGCAGTACTTC
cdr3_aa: CASSLLQGFLEQYF

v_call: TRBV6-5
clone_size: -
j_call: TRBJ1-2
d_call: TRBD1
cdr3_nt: TGTGCCAGCAGAACCGGGACAGACCTCGAGGGCTACACCTTC
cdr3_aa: CASRTGTDLEGYTF

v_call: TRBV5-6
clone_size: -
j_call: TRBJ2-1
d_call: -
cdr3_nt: TGTGCCAGCAGCGTCTACTGGGTACGCTCGGGGAATGAGCAGTTCTTC
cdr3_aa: CASSVYWVRSGNEQFF

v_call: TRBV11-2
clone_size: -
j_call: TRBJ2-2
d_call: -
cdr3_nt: TGTGCCAGCAGACCCCTCTTGGGCGCTGGACGAAGCGAAACCGGGGAGCTGTTTTTT
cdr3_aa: CASRPLLGAGRSETGELFF

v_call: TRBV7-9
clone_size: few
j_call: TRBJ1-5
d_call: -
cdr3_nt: TGTGCCAGCAACTTAGGAGGGAGCAATCAGCCCCAGCATTTT
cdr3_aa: CASNLGGSNQPQHF

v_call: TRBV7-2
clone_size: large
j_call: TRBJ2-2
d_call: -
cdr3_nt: TGTGCCAGCAGCTCCGGGCCTTCCCCGAGGGAGCTGTTTTTT
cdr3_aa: CASSSGPSPRELFF

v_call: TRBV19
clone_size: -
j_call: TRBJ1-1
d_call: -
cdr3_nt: TGTGCCAGTAGTATGCGTCCTAACACTGAAGCTTTCTTT
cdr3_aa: CASSMRPNTEAFF

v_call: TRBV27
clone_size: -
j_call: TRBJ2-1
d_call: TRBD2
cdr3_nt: TGTGCCAGTGGTCTGGCGGGGGGGGACAATGAGCAGTTCTTC
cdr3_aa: CASGLAGGDNEQFF

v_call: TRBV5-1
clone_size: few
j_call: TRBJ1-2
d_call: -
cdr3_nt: TGCGCCAGCAGCCAGGTGGGGGATGGCTACACCTTC
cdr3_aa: CASSQVGDGYTF

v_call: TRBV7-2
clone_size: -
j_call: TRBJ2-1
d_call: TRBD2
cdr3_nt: TGTGCCAGCAGCTCTAGGGGCGGGAGGGTCGCCGGAGGCAATGAGCAGTTCTTC
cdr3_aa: CASSSRGGRVAGGNEQFF

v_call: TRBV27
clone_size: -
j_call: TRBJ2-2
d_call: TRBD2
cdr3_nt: TGTGCCAGCAGTTTAGTGGGACTATTTACCGGGGAGCTGTTTTTT
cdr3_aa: CASSLVGLFTGELFF

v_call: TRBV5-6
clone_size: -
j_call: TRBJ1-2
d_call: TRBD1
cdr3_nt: TGTGCCAGCAGCTCCGGGACAGAGATCTATGGCTACACCTTC
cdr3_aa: CASSSGTEIYGYTF

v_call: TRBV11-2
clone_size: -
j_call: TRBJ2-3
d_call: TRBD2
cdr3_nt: TGTGCCAGCAGCTTAGCACTAGCGGGCACAGATACGCAGTATTTT
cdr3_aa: CASSLALAGTDTQYF

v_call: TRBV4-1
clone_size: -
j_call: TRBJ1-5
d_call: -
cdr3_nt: TGCGCCAGCAGCCAAGAAGGGGGAGTTAGCAATCAGCCCCAGCATTTT
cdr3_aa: CASSQEGGVSNQPQHF

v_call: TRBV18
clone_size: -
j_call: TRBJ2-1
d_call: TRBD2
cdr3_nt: TGTGCCAGCTCTATATCCGGGACTAGCGTCTACAATGAGCAGTTCTTC
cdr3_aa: CASSISGTSVYNEQFF

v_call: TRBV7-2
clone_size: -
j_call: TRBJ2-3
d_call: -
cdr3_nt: TGTGCCAGCAGCTTAGGGTCGGCTAGCAGGACAGATACGCAGTATTTT
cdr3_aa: CASSLGSASRTDTQYF

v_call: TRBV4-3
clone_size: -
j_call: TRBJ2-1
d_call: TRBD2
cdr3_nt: TGCGCCAGCAGCCAAGGACTAGCGAGGGGCGATGAGCAGTTCTTC
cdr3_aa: CASSQGLARGDEQFF

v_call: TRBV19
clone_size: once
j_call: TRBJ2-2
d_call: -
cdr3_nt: TGTGCCAGTAGTATAAGTAGTAGGGTAGGAGCCGGGGAGCTGTTTTTT
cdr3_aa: CASSISSRVGAGELFF

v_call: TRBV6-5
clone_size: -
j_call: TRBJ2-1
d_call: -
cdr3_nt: TGTGCCAGCAGTTACTCGACGGGGGGCCCTCAGGAGCAGTTCTTC
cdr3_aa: CASSYSTGGPQEQFF

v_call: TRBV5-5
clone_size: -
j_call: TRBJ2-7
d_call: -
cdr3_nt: TGTGCCAGCAGCTTGGGGGCTGGCCCCTACGAGCAGTACTTC
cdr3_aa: CASSLGAGPYEQYF

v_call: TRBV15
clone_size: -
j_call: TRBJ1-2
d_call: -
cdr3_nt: TGTGCCACCAGCAGACAGGGAAATAACTATGGCTACACCTTC
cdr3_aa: CATSRQGNNYGYTF

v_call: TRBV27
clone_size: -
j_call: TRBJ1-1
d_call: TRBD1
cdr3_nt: TGTGCCAGCAGTCTGTCTGGGACAGGGATAACTGAAGCTTTCTTT
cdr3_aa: CASSLSGTGITEAFF

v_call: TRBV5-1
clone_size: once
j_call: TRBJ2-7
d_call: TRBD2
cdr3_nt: TGCGCCAGCAGCTTGTCCGGGGGGGCCCCGTACGAGCAGTACTTC
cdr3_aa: CASSLSGGAPYEQYF

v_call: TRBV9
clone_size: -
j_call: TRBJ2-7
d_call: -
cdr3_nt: TGTGCCAGCAGCGTAAGTTGGGCACAGGGCCGCGAGCAGTACTTC
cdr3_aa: CASSVSWAQGREQYF

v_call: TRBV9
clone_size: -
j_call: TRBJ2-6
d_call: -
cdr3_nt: TGTGCCAGCAACTCCGGCTCTGGGGCCAACGTCCTGACTTTC
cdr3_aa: CASNSGSGANVLTF

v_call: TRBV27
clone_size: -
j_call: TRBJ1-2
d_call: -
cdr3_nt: TGTGCCAGCAGTTTATTTGGGGTCGATGGCTACACCTTC
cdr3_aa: CASSLFGVDGYTF

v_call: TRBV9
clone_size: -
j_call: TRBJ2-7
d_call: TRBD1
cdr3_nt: TGTGCCAGCAGCGTAGGGGGGACAGGGTTCTACGAGCAGTACTTC
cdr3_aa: CASSVGGTGFYEQYF

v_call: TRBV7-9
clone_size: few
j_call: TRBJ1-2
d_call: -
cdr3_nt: TGTGCCAGCAGCTTAGGCGGCGGCTACACCTTC
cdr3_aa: CASSLGGGYTF

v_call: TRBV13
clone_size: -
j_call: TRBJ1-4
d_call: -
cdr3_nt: TGTGCCAGCAAGAGGCTAAATGAAAAACTGTTTTTT
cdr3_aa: CASKRLNEKLFF

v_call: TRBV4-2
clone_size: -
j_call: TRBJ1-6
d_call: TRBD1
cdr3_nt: TGTGCCAGCAGCCAAGGGCTTGACAGGGGAAATTCACCCCTCCACTTT
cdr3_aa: CASSQGLDRGNSPLHF

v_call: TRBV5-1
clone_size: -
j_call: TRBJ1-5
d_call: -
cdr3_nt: TGCGCCAGCAGCTTGGGGGGAGGTCCCAATCAGCCCCAGCATTTT
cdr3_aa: CASSLGGGPNQPQHF

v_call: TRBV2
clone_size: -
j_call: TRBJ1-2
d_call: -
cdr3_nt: TGTGCCAGCAGTGGCGGGCCTTACCTACCGAGCTACACCTTC
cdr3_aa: CASSGGPYLPSYTF

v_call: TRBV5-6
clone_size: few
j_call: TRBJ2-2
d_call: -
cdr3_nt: TGTGCCAGCAGCTTGTTACAGGGCTCGATACCACTCAACACCGGGGAGCTGTTTTTT
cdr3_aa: CASSLLQGSIPLNTGELFF

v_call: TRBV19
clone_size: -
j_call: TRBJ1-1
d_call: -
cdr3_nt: TGTGCCAGTAGTATAGGGGTTGAAGCTTTCTTT
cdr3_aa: CASSIGVEAFF

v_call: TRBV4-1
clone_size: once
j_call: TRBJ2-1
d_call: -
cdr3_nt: TGCGCCAGCAGCCAAGGATATGAGCAGTTCTTC
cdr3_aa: CASSQGYEQFF

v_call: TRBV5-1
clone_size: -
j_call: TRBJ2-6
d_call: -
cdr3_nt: TGCGCCAGCAGCGCCGACCCCCGGACTGGGGCCAACGTCCTGACTTTC
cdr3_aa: CASSADPRTGANVLTF

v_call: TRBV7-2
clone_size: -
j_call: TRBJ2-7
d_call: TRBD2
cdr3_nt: TGTGCCAGCAGCTCAGCGGGAGCCACCTACGAGCAGTACTTC
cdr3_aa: CASSSAGATYEQYF

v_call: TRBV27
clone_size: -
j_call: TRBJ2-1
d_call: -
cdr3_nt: TGTGCCAGCAGTGACTCCTACAATGAGCAGTTCTTC
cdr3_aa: CASSDSYNEQFF

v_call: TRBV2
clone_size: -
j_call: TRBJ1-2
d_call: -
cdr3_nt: TGTGCCAGCAGTGAACAAAGGGAGGTCTATGGCTACACCTTC
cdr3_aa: CASSEQREVYGYTF

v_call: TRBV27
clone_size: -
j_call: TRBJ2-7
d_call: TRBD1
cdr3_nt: TGTGCCAGCAGTGAACAGGGGTTTTACGAGCAGTACTTC
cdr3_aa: CASSEQGFYEQYF

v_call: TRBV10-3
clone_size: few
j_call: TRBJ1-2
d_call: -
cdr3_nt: TGTGCCATCAGCCCATCCTGGACCGAAACAAATGGCTACACCTTC
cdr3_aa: CAISPSWTETNGYTF

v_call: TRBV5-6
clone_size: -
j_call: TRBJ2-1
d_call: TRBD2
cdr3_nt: TGTGCCAGCAGCTTGGGCGGGGGTGAGCAGTTCTTC
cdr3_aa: CASSLGGGEQFF

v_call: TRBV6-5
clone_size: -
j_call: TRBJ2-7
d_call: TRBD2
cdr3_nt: TGTGCCAGCAGACCGGGACTAGCGGGAGCATACGAGCAGTACTTC
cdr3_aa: CASRPGLAGAYEQYF

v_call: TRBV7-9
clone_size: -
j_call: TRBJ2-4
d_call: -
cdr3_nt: TGTGCCAGCAGCTTAGTCGATCGGCTTGGCATTCAGTACTTC
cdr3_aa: CASSLVDRLGIQYF

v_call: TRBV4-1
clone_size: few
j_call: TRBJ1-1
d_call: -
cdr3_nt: TGCGCCAGCAGGTATGGGGGCCGGACTGAAGCTTTCTTT
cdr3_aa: CASRYGGRTEAFF

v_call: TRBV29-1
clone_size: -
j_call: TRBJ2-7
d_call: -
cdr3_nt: TGCAGCGTTGAGGTTACAGGCAAGACCTACGAGCAGTACTTC
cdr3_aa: CSVEVTGKTYEQYF

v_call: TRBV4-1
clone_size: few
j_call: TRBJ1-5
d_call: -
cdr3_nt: TGCGCCAGCAGCCAAGATGGGGGGATCGGCAATCAGCCCCAGCATTTT
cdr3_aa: CASSQDGGIGNQPQHF

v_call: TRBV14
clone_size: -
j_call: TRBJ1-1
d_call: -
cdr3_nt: TGTGCCAGCAGCCAAGCTCCCCACCCTGAAGCTTTCTTT
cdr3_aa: CASSQAPHPEAFF

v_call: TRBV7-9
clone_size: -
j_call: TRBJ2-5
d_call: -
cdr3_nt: TGTGCCAGCACTTACAGGGTTTTAGAGACCCAGTACTTC
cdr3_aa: CASTYRVLETQYF

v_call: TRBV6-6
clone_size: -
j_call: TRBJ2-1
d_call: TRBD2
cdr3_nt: TGTGCCAGCAGCGGGACTAGGGGGAGGAATGAGCAGTTCTTC
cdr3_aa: CASSGTRGRNEQFF

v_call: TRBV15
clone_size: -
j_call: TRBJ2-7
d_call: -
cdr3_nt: TGTGCCACCAGCAGAGACCGCCGGGACATTGCCTACGAGCAGTACTTC
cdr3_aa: CATSRDRRDIAYEQYF

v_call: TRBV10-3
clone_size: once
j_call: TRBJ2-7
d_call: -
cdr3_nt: TGTGCCATCAGTGAGTCGGGCGAGCAGTACTTC
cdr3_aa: CAISESGEQYF